The 26 T cell receptor beta chains given below trace back to one sample, sequenced in a study of response to subunit inactivated influenza vaccine (dated by TCRdb to 2016 to 2019). Library creation used RT-PCR. Sequencing instrument: Illumina HiSeq 2500. TCRdb ran its own pipeline on the public reads, namely fastp trimming at Q25 and MiXCR clone calling, and kept in-frame beta chains. Identical CDR3 proteins give one entry, which carries the most common genes and DNA. In all, the sample holds under 950,000 distinct CDR3 sequences, and 21% of those were seen once. Clones ranked in the top ten supply roughly 10% of the sample. Sequences were derived from PBMCs from blood, sampled around 5 days after vaccination. The source is a man aged 50-60 years who received an inactivated influenza vaccine. Donor details come from another sample of the same person, matched by shared clones.

The chain combines TRBV5-1 with TRBJ2-7; the D is unclear. Trimming removed 0 bases from V and 0 bases from J, with 10 bases in between. This CDR3 has 15 amino acids. From germline, CDR1 is SGHRS and CDR2 YFSETQ. CDR3 nucleotide sequence: TGCGCCAGCAGCTTGGCAGTAGGAACCTCCTACGAGCAGTACTTC. Translating gives CASSLAVGTSYEQYF.

V and J are TRBV18 and TRBJ2-5; the match to TRBD1 covers 9 bases. V lost 1 base and J lost 6; bases outside the gene matches: 3. The length of the CDR3 is 14 residues. CDR1 is KGHSH, CDR2 LQKENI, per germline. CDR3 DNA: TGTGCCAGCTCACCACGTGGACAGGGGAAGACCCAGTACTTC. Translated: CASSPRGQGKTQYF.

This clonotype was observed a handful of times. V gene TRBV12-3 or TRBV12-4 combines with J gene TRBJ1-1; D not resolved. CDR3 size: 14 residues. With 3 bases removed from V and 4 bases from J, the gap between germline ends came to 12 bases. The CDR3 nucleotides are TGTGCCAGCAGTTTTCGGAGGAGGACCACTGAAGCTTTCTTT. Protein: CASSFRRRTTEAFF.

The chain has TRBV28 and TRBJ2-1; 8 bases match TRBD1. This CDR3 is built from 16 residues. Germline V gene lookup returns CDR1 MDHEN and CDR2 SYDVKM. Trimming took 5 bases from V and 0 from J; bases not matched to a gene: 6. The CDR3 region has the DNA TGTGCCAGCAGTCCCCCGGGACAGGCCTCCTACAATGAGCAGTTCTTC. It is translated as CASSPPGQASYNEQFF. The full variable domain, rest sourced from reference TRBV28 and TRBJ2-1, is DVKVTQSSRYLVKRTGEKVFLECVQDMDHENMFWYRQDPGLGLRLIYFSYDVKMKEKGDIPEGYSVSREKKERFSLILESASTNQTSMYLCASSPPGQASYNEQFFGPGTRLTVL.

This clonotype was seen at least ten times. The chain has TRBV12-3 or TRBV12-4 and TRBJ1-2, with D possibly being TRBD1 (5 bases). The CDR3 is made up of 13 amino acids. Trimming pared 5 bases from V and 3 bases from J, leaving 10 bases between. CDR3 residues: CASSTDSYYGYTF. The CDR3 nucleotides are TGTGCCAGCAGTACAGACAGTTACTATGGCTACACCTTC.

The rearrangement joins TRBV7-2 to TRBJ2-2, with D unresolved. CDR1 is SGHTA, CDR2 FQGNSA, per germline. V was shortened by 5 bases and J by 5 bases, with 15 bases between the two germline ends. CDR3 length: 15 amino acids. CDR3 amino acids: CASSPAMSQTGELFF. The CDR3 DNA reads as TGTGCCAGCAGCCCAGCGATGTCCCAGACCGGGGAGCTGTTTTTT.

This clonotype showed up many times. Mismatch with germline at one junction end may stem from a read error. The chain has TRBV7-9 and TRBJ2-3; D not resolved. The CDR3 runs 12 residues. CDR1 and CDR2 from the germline V gene are SEHNR and FQNEAQ (reference sequence). CDR3 loop: CASRIDSPWMHF. CDR3 nucleotide sequence: TGTGCCAGCAGGATTGACTCCCCATGGATGCATTTT.

This chain joins TRBV12-3 or TRBV12-4 and TRBJ2-3, with D possibly matching TRBD1 (5 bases). CDR3 length equals 15 residues. V lost 3 bases to trimming and J lost 5 bases, with 15 bases between them. The CDR3: CASSFLTVGGDTQYF. CDR3 nucleotide sequence: TGTGCCAGCAGTTTCTTGACAGTTGGTGGAGATACGCAGTATTTT.

The rearrangement joins TRBV20-1 to TRBJ2-1, with 14 positions matching TRBD2. The germline CDR1 and CDR2 sequences are DFQATT and SNEGSKA (reference sequence). Trimming took 0 bases from V and 3 from J; bases not matched to a gene: 10. The CDR3 spans 19 residues. The CDR3 protein is CSARDGQGTSGSLYNEQFF. CDR3 bases: TGCAGTGCTAGAGATGGGCAGGGGACTAGCGGGAGTCTCTACAATGAGCAGTTCTTC.

This clonotype was picked up a small number of times. CDR3 bases: TGCGCCAGCAGCCCTAGGACTAGCGGGAGGTCTCAAGAGACCCAGTACTTC. It specifies CASSPRTSGRSQETQYF. The chain links TRBV5-1 to TRBJ2-5, with 14 bases that match TRBD2. J gave up 2 bases and V 4 bases, and 7 bases lay outside the gene matches. There are 17 residues in the CDR3. Germline values: CDR1 SGHRS, CDR2 YFSETQ.

V and J are TRBV6-5 and TRBJ1-5; perhaps TRBD1 as D (6 bases). V lost 0 bases, J lost 1 base, and 10 bases lay in between. Germline V CDR1 and CDR2: MNHEY, SVGAGI. CDR3 size: 16 residues. The chain's CDR3 is CASSYSWGASNQPQHF. The CDR3 DNA reads TGTGCCAGCAGTTACTCTTGGGGGGCGAGCAATCAGCCCCAGCATTTT.

CDR3 loop: CASSHQGLFGETQYF. Written as DNA, the CDR3 is TGCGCCAGCAGCCACCAGGGACTCTTCGGGGAGACCCAGTACTTC. The genes are TRBV4-3 and TRBJ2-5, with D possibly matching TRBD2 (6 bases). Trimming pared 3 bases from V and 5 bases from J, leaving 16 bases between. CDR3 length: 15 residues. From germline, CDR1 is LGHNA and CDR2 YSLEER.

The genes are TRBV29-1 and TRBJ2-5; D is undetermined. The CDR3 loop spans 14 amino acids. CDR1 and CDR2 (germline): SQVTM, ANQGSEA. V was pared by 0 bases and J by 0 bases, with 8 bases between. CDR3 protein: CSVEDPRNQETQYF. The CDR3 nucleotides read TGCAGCGTTGAAGATCCGCGGAACCAAGAGACCCAGTACTTC.

This clonotype was detected only a few times. This chain uses TRBV7-2 with TRBJ2-3, with D possibly called TRBD1 or TRBD2 (5 bases each). The V and J ends lost 1 base and 0 bases respectively, with 11 bases between them. The CDR3 length is 16 residues. Looked up from germline, CDR1 is SGHTA and CDR2 is FQGNSA. The CDR3 loop reads CASSLGGGFSTDTQYF. Here the CDR3 DNA reads TGTGCCAGCAGCTTAGGGGGCGGGTTTAGCACAGATACGCAGTATTTT.

The chain employs TRBV10-2 and TRBJ1-6, with TRBD1 as a possible D gene (5 bases). Germline V gene data show CDR1 as WSHSY and CDR2 as SAAADI. This CDR3 is 13 amino acids long. Trimming took off 7 bases at V and 7 bases at J, with 11 bases between the two ends. The CDR3 coding sequence is TGCGCCAGCAACCGGGACGGCAATTCACCCCTCCACTTT. Translating gives CASNRDGNSPLHF.

The chain employs TRBV21-1 and TRBJ2-1. TRBV21-1 is shown as a pseudogene. The CDR3 is made up of 12 amino acids. The CDR3 sequence is CATSGRYNEQFF. In nucleotides, the CDR3 is TGTGCCACCAGCGGTAGATACAATGAGCAGTTCTTC.

Points on this clonotype: The germline gene is not matched at one end of the junction; a read error may be the cause. The chain is built from TRBV15 and TRBJ2-3, with D perhaps TRBD2 (6 bases). CDR1 LNHNV and CDR2 YYDKDF come from the germline V gene (reference sequence). The CDR3 contains 14 residues. CDR3 bases: TGTGCCACCAGCAGTCGGGGGTTTGCAGATCCGCAGTATTTT. As protein: CATSSRGFADPQYF.

The rearrangement joins TRBV7-8 to TRBJ2-4; D perhaps matches TRBD1 (5 bases). Per the germline V gene, CDR1 is SGHVS and CDR2 is FQNEAQ. Between the trimmed V and J ends, which lost 2 bases and 6 bases, there was a span of 8 bases. This CDR3 is built from 13 residues. Here the CDR3 DNA reads TGTGCCAGCAGCTTATATGACAGAAACATTCAGTACTTC. This encodes CASSLYDRNIQYF.

This chain uses TRBV12-3 or TRBV12-4 with TRBJ2-5; 8 bases map to TRBD1. Trimming took 7 bases from V and 5 from J; bases not matched to a gene: 12. The CDR3 contains 15 residues. The DNA for the CDR3 is TGTGCCAGCACCGAGGGTCAGGGGGCTGGGGAGACCCAGTACTTC. It codes for CASTEGQGAGETQYF.

This chain connects TRBV7-2 to TRBJ1-6; D remains ambiguous. Deletions cut 5 bases from V and 14 bases from J, with 16 bases between. From germline, CDR1 is SGHTA and CDR2 FQGNSA. This CDR3 is built from 13 residues. The CDR3 coding sequence is TGTGCCAGCAGCATCACCGGGATGAATTCCCTCCACTTT. Residues: CASSITGMNSLHF.

V usage is TRBV5-1 and J usage is TRBJ2-7, with TRBD1 as a possible D gene (6 bases). Trimming removed 0 bases at V and 2 bases at J, with 12 bases between. Germline CDR1 is SGHRS and CDR2 is YFSETQ. This CDR3 has 15 amino acids. In DNA, the CDR3 is TGCGCCAGCAGCTTGGGTCCAGGGGAAACCTACGAGCAGTACTTC. Translation: CASSLGPGETYEQYF.

The table lists this clonotype with a few counts. V usage is TRBV11-2 and J usage is TRBJ2-7; a weak D match, TRBD1 (6 bases). CDR1 and CDR2 from the germline V gene are SGHAT and FQNNGV. This CDR3 comprises 14 residues. Trimming took off 0 bases at V and 5 bases at J, with 11 bases between the two ends. CDR3 sequence: CASSLDQGNHEQYF. CDR3 nucleotide sequence: TGTGCCAGCAGCTTAGACCAGGGGAACCACGAGCAGTACTTC.

In its sample, this clonotype was seen a few times. The gene calls are TRBV20-1 and TRBJ1-4; TRBD1 matches at 7 bases. Germline V gene data show CDR1 as DFQATT and CDR2 as SNEGSKA (reference sequence). Trimming took 2 bases from V and 8 from J; bases not matched to a gene: 5. There are 13 residues in the CDR3. The CDR3, as DNA: TGCAGTGCTAGATCAGGGGGTGGCGAAAAACTGTTTTTT. Its protein is CSARSGGGEKLFF.

This clonotype was seen a few times. This rearrangement joins TRBV6-2 or TRBV6-3 to TRBJ2-1, with 7 bases matching TRBD2. Germline values: CDR1 MNHEY, CDR2 SVGEGT. The CDR3 contains 14 residues. The J segment lost 9 bases and the V segment lost 2 bases, leaving 7 bases of the junction unmatched. This CDR3 is CASSYPFGGGEQFF. The CDR3 bases are TGTGCCAGCAGTTACCCGTTTGGCGGGGGTGAGCAGTTCTTC.

V is TRBV10-1 and J is TRBJ2-2; no firm D call. The germline V and J ends were trimmed by 1 base and 1 base, with 10 bases remaining between them. The CDR3 runs 16 residues. Germline V gives CDR1 WNHNN, CDR2 SYGVQD (reference sequence). The CDR3 bases are TGCGCCAGCAGTGAGTTTGACCGAGGGAACACCGGGGAGCTGTTTTTT. Residues: CASSEFDRGNTGELFF.

The chain uses TRBV14 and TRBJ2-1; D gene unclear. This CDR3 has 14 amino acids. The germline CDR1 and CDR2 sequences are SGHDN and FVKESK. Trimming shortened V by 7 bases and J by 7 bases, and 17 bases separated the two germline ends. The CDR3 DNA follows: TGTGCCAGCACCTCCTCCGGGCCGACGAATGAGCAGTTCTTC. This translates into CASTSSGPTNEQFF.